A single sample gave rise to the 22 T cell receptor beta chains below, sequenced in a study of cytomegalovirus exposure and HLA in healthy donors. A multiplex PCR was run with 60 Vbeta primers and 13 Jbeta primers. Measured with immunoSEQ multiplex PCR; TCRdb has only the in-frame clones, and not every one. The sample lists more than 80,000 clones, less than 85% occurring once. The sample consisted of PBMCs. The receptors here all came from a woman between 55 and 75 years old in good health and CMV-seropositive.

The chain carries TRBV5-1 and TRBJ1-6; D not certain. CDR1 and CDR2 (germline): SGHRS, YFSETQ. V was shortened by 3 bases and J by 7 bases, with 11 bases between the two germline ends. This CDR3 spans 14 amino acids. CDR3 nucleotides: TGCGCCAGCAGCTCGGAGACCGCGAATTCACCCCTCCACTTT. It is translated as CASSSETANSPLHF.

For this clone: Its ends do not fully match the called genes, so a read error is possible. The gene calls are TRBV30 and TRBJ2-7; weak D call: TRBD1 (6 bases). The CDR3 has 16 amino acids. CDR1 GTSNPN and CDR2 SVGIG come from the germline V gene (reference sequence). In nucleotides, the CDR3 is TGTGCCCGGAGTCCTACACCGGACAGAGTAGCCTACGAGCAGTACTTC. It specifies CARSPTPDRVAYEQYF.

The J gene is TRBJ1-4, the V gene TRBV9, with unresolved D. CDR3 length: 16 residues. The germline CDR1 and CDR2 sequences are SGDLS and YYNGEE. V gave up 0 bases and J gave up 3 bases, with 12 bases separating them. This CDR3 reads CASSVGRSGANEKLFF. DNA of the CDR3: TGTGCCAGCAGCGTAGGAAGGAGTGGAGCTAATGAAAAACTGTTTTTT.

J is TRBJ2-7 and V is TRBV10-3; TRBD2 matches at 7 bases. J was trimmed by 7 bases and V by 0 bases; bases with no gene match: 24. CDR1 and CDR2 (germline): ENHRY, SYGVKD. The CDR3 sequence is 20 residues long. CDR3 nucleotides: TGTGCCATCAGTGAGTCTCCGTTGGTAGTACGGGGGACGGGAGCGGGGGAGCAGTACTTC. Amino acids: CAISESPLVVRGTGAGEQYF.

The chain couples TRBV6-5 to TRBJ2-1; 11 nucleotides line up with TRBD1. V shed 5 bases and J 10 bases; nucleotides not matched to a gene: 7. Germline CDR1 reads MNHEY; CDR2 reads SVGAGI. CDR3 length: 14 amino acids. For the CDR3, the DNA is TGTGCCAGCAGTACTAGGACAGGGGGCGTGGAGCAGTTCTTC. Translation: CASSTRTGGVEQFF.

This clone was recorded a few times. The chain is built from TRBV10-3 and TRBJ1-1; D might be TRBD1 (5 bases). CDR3 size: 14 residues. The V end lost 7 bases, the J end lost 0 bases, and 12 bases lay between the germline ends. Germline values: CDR1 ENHRY, CDR2 SYGVKD. The DNA of the CDR3 is TGTGCCATCAAGACGACAGCCATGAACACTGAAGCTTTCTTT. This gives the protein CAIKTTAMNTEAFF.

CDR3 sequence (DNA): TGTGCCATCAGCCAAAGACAGGACAATCAGCCCCAGCATTTT. Protein: CAISQRQDNQPQHF. The V call is TRBV10-3, the J call TRBJ1-5; D perhaps matches TRBD1 (6 bases). Per the germline V gene, CDR1 is ENHRY and CDR2 is SYGVKD. Trimming pared 6 bases from V and 3 bases from J, leaving 12 bases between. CDR3 size: 14 residues.

The chain has TRBV28 and TRBJ1-2; 11 positions match TRBD1. Germline assignment: CDR1 MDHEN and CDR2 SYDVKM. After removal of 4 bases from V and 4 bases from J, the junction contained 5 bases not matched to a gene. The CDR3 runs to 15 residues. In DNA, the CDR3 is TGTGCCAGCAGTTCTGGACAGGGGGCTGTCTATGGCTACACCTTC. It is translated as CASSSGQGAVYGYTF.

The chain has TRBV9 and TRBJ2-1; possibly TRBD1 for D (6 bases). Trimming left V 0 bases short and J 3 bases short, with 10 bases between. Germline lookup yields CDR1 SGDLS and CDR2 YYNGEE. The CDR3 extends over 15 amino acids. The CDR3 region has the DNA TGTGCCAGCAGCGTAGGGCAAGGGGGCTACAATGAGCAGTTCTTC. Translated: CASSVGQGGYNEQFF.

J is TRBJ1-1 and V is TRBV28; tentatively, D is TRBD1 (5 bases). There are 17 residues in the CDR3. Trimming stripped 3 bases from V and 6 bases from J, with 23 bases between. CDR1 MDHEN and CDR2 SYDVKM come from the germline V gene. The CDR3 nucleotides are TGTGCCAGCAGTTTCAGAACCCTTCGGCAGGGCCGGGCTGAAGCTTTCTTT. This gives the protein CASSFRTLRQGRAEAFF.

V is TRBV7-6 and J is TRBJ2-7; TRBD1 matches at 9 bases. With 5 bases clipped from V and 6 bases from J, the junction kept 5 bases outside the gene matches. The CDR3 loop spans 13 amino acids. Germline V CDR1 and CDR2: SGHVS, FNYEAQ. CDR3: CASSRDRVAEQYF. The DNA of the CDR3 is TGTGCCAGCAGCAGGGACAGGGTGGCCGAGCAGTACTTC.

The chain carries TRBV7-9 and TRBJ1-6, with 7 nucleotides matching TRBD1. This CDR3 contains 15 residues. The junction had 7 bases not matched to a gene; V was cut back by 1 base and J by 10 bases. CDR1 SEHNR and CDR2 FQNEAQ come from the germline V gene (reference sequence). The CDR3 coding sequence is TGTGCCAGCAGCTTAGGAGGGACAGTAGGCTCACCCCTCCACTTT. Translating it yields CASSLGGTVGSPLHF.

The chain has TRBV10-3 and TRBJ1-4; 9 nucleotides agree with TRBD1. Germline assignment: CDR1 ENHRY and CDR2 SYGVKD. V trimming: 5 bases; J trimming: 0 bases; junction bases outside the gene matches: 10. This CDR3 spans 18 amino acids. The CDR3 DNA follows: TGTGCCATCAGTCGGACAGGGGACTTTTATGCAACTAATGAAAAACTGTTTTTT. Residues: CAISRTGDFYATNEKLFF.

The CDR3 DNA reads as TGTGCCAGCGGAGACAGAAAAAACATTCAGTACTTC. It specifies CASGDRKNIQYF. The chain carries TRBV28 and TRBJ2-4, with D perhaps matching TRBD1 (5 bases). The germline V and J ends were trimmed by 8 bases and 4 bases, with 9 bases remaining between them. The CDR3 length is 12 residues. Germline CDR1 is MDHEN and CDR2 is SYDVKM.

This clone has more than one count but fewer than ten. The sample holds other DNA sequences that translate to the same CDR3. V usage is TRBV10-1 and J usage is TRBJ1-1, with no clear D. The CDR3 extends over 14 amino acids. Germline CDR1 and CDR2: WNHNN and SYGVQD (reference sequence). V lost 0 bases and J lost 1, with 6 bases in between. In DNA form, the CDR3 reads TGCGCCAGCAGTGAGTCCGGAGGGAACACTGAAGCTTTCTTT. This codes for CASSESGGNTEAFF.

This chain uses TRBV12-5 with TRBJ2-5; 9 bases fit TRBD2. The CDR3 length is 18 residues. The V segment lost 0 bases and the J segment 8 bases; nucleotides outside the gene matches: 16. CDR1 and CDR2 from the germline V gene are LGHNT and FRNRAP. The CDR3 DNA follows: TGTGCTAGTGGTTTGGTACTAGCGGGTGGGTTTCAGGGTAGTACCCAGTACTTC. Amino acids: CASGLVLAGGFQGSTQYF.

The rearrangement joins TRBV27 to TRBJ2-7, with 11 bases aligning to TRBD1. Trimming removed 4 bases from V and 0 bases from J; junction bases left unmatched: 11. The CDR3 is made up of 18 amino acids. The V gene's germline CDR1 is MNHEY and CDR2 SMNVEV (reference sequence). CDR3 DNA: TGTGCCAGCAGTTCCCGGACAGGGGGCGCCTGGGGCTCCTACGAGCAGTACTTC. Its translation is CASSSRTGGAWGSYEQYF.

This chain joins TRBV9 and TRBJ1-6; D gene ambiguous. The germline V and J ends were trimmed by 5 bases and 5 bases, with 11 bases remaining between them. The length of the CDR3 is 14 residues. Germline-derived CDR1 and CDR2 are SGDLS and YYNGEE. This CDR3 reads CASRARAHNSPLHF. The CDR3 DNA is TGTGCCAGCAGAGCGAGAGCCCATAATTCACCCCTCCACTTT. Drawing the rest from reference TRBV9 and TRBJ1-6, the complete variable domain is DSGVTQTPKHLITATGQRVTLRCSPRSGDLSVYWYQQSLDQGLQFLIQYYNGEERAKGNILERFSAQQFPDLHSELNLSSLELGDSALYFCASRARAHNSPLHFGNGTRLTVT.

This chain links TRBV2 with TRBJ2-1, with D possibly TRBD2 on 5 matching bases. The CDR3 has 14 residues. V was shortened by 3 bases and J by 6 bases, with 12 bases between the two germline ends. Germline assignment: CDR1 SNHLY and CDR2 FYNNEI. The CDR3: CASSESWTSNEQFF. The DNA for the CDR3 is TGTGCCAGCAGTGAGTCGTGGACTTCCAATGAGCAGTTCTTC.

This chain links TRBV19 with TRBJ2-2, with unresolved D. The CDR3 contains 15 residues. Germline V gene data show CDR1 as LNHDA and CDR2 as SQIVND (reference sequence). The germline V and J ends were trimmed by 5 bases and 4 bases, with 14 bases remaining between them. The CDR3 DNA reads TGTGCCAGTAGTGACACCTACGCGTTCACCGGGGAGCTGTTTTTT. Protein sequence: CASSDTYAFTGELFF.

Turning to this clone: This likely stems from a read error, as it lies one base from a far larger clone. CDR3 residues: CASSQERLARDGYTF. DNA for the CDR3: TGTGCCAGCAGCCAAGAAAGACTGGCCAGGGATGGCTACACCTTC. The genes are TRBV4-2 and TRBJ1-2; tentatively, D is TRBD1 (5 bases). Trimming cost V 0 bases and J 6 bases, with 14 bases left between them. The CDR3 sequence is 15 residues long. CDR1 and CDR2 (germline): LGHNA, YNFKEQ.

The V and J genes are TRBV7-9 and TRBJ1-4; D possibly corresponds to TRBD1 (6 bases). The germline CDR1 and CDR2 sequences are SEHNR and FQNEAQ (reference sequence). The CDR3 loop spans 14 amino acids. The V gene lost 3 bases and the J gene lost 4 bases, with 9 bases spanning the gap. The CDR3: CASSLYRDNEKLFF. CDR3 coding DNA: TGTGCCAGCAGCTTGTACAGGGATAATGAAAAACTGTTTTTT.